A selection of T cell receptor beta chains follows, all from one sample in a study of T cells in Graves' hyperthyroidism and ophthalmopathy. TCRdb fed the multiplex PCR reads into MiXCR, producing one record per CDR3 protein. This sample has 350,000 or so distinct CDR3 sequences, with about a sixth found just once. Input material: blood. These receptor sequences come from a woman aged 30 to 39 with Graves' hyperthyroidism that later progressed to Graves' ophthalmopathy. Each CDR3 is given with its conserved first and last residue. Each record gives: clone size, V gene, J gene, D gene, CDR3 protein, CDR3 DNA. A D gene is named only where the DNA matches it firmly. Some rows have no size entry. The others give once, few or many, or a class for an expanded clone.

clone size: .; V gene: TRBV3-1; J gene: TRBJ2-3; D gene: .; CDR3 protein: CASSQRGGATDTQYF; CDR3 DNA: TGTGCCAGCAGCCAGAGGGGGGGGGCCACAGATACGCAGTATTTT
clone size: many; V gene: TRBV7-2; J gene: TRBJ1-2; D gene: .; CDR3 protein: CASSLPGGVSSF; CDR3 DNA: TGTGCCAGCAGCTTACCCGGGGGGGTGTCGTCCTTC
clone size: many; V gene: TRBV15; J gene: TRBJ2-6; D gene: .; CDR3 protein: CATSRGQVYSSGANVLTF; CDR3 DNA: TGTGCCACCAGCAGAGGACAGGTATACTCCTCTGGGGCCAACGTCCTGACTTTC
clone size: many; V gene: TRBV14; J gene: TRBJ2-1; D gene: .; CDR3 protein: CASSHIYNEQFF; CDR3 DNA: TGTGCCAGCAGCCATATATACAATGAGCAGTTCTTC
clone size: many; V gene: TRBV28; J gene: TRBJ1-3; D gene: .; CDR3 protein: CASSFEGIGNTIYF; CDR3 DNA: TGTGCCAGCAGTTTCGAGGGAATCGGAAACACCATATATTTT
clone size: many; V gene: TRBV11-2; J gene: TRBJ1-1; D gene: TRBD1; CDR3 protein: CASSAGGINTEAFF; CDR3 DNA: TGTGCCAGCAGCGCAGGGGGGATCAACACTGAAGCTTTCTTT
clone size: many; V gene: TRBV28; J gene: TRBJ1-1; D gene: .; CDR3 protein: CASSPSGGNTEAFF; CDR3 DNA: TGTGCCAGCAGTCCCTCCGGAGGGAACACTGAAGCTTTCTTT
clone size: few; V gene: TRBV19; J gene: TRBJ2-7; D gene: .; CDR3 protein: CASSIYQNYEQYF; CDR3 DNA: TGTGCCAGTAGTATCTACCAGAACTACGAGCAGTACTTC
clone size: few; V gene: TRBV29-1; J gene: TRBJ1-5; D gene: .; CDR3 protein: CSVARTLNQPQHF; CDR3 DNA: TGCAGCGTTGCACGGACGCTCAATCAGCCCCAGCATTTT
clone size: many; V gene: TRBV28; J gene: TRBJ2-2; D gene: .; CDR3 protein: CASSSTSGTTNTGELFF; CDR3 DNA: TGTGCCAGCAGTTCCACGTCCGGGACAACGAACACCGGGGAGCTGTTTTTT
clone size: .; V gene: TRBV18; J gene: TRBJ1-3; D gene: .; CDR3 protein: CAGSTGSGNTIYF; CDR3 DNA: TGTGCCGGCTCAACTGGATCGGGAAACACCATATATTTT
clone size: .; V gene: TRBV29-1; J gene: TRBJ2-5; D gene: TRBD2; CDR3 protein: CSADRDYRTSGQETQYF; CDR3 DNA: TGCAGCGCGGACAGAGACTATAGGACTAGCGGCCAAGAGACCCAGTACTTC
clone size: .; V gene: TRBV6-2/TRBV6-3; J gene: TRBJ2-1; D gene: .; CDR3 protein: CASSYNDEQFF; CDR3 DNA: TGTGCCAGCAGTTACAATGATGAGCAGTTCTTC
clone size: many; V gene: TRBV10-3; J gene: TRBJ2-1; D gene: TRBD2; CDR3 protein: CAITDGREAGNEQFF; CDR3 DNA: TGTGCCATCACCGATGGGAGGGAGGCTGGGAATGAGCAGTTCTTC
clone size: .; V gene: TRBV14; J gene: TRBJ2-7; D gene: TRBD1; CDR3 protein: CASSQARGLRIYEQYF; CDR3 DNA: TGTGCCAGCAGCCAAGCGAGGGGGCTAAGGATCTACGAGCAGTACTTC
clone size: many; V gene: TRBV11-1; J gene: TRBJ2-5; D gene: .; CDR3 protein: CASSFGREGIGYKETQYF; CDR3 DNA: TGTGCCAGCAGCTTTGGCCGCGAGGGTATCGGGTACAAAGAGACCCAGTACTTC
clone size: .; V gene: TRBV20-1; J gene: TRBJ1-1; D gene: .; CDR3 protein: CSASPENTEAFF; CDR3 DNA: TGCAGTGCTAGTCCGGAGAACACTGAAGCTTTCTTT